Sequencing of this T cell receptor beta chain was carried out in a study of beta chain features in type 1 diabetes. For the study at large: Over all samples combined, about 99,000,000 sorted cells were examined.

Sorted populations were all over 95% pure. cDNA synthesis used the whole RNA isolate, giving expressed TCRB sequences. An average of around 3.4 million reads was obtained for naive, central memory and regulatory T cell samples. Sequencing used immunoSEQ multiplex PCR; TCRdb keeps in-frame clones, though not all of them. This table has 240,000 or so clones, 27% appearing once. CDR1 is LGHNA, CDR2 YSLEER, per germline. With 0 bases removed from V and 7 bases from J, the gap between germline ends came to 12 bases. The length of the CDR3 is 14 residues. This TCR was recovered from a man aged 30 to 45 in good health. The chain combines TRBV4-3 with TRBJ1-2; D is ambiguous. The sequenced sample was central memory CD4+ T cells from blood. The CDR3 bases are TGCGCCAGCAGCCAAGATGACCCATCGGCTGGCTACACCTTC. This gives the protein CASSQDDPSAGYTF.